This note documents a single TCR beta chain sequence. Its antigen is not identified. The sample belongs to a study of cytomegalovirus exposure and HLA in healthy donors. Per germline, CDR1 MGHDK and CDR2 SYGVNS. The length of the CDR3 is 14 residues. With 5 bases clipped from V and 9 bases from J, the junction kept 12 bases outside the gene matches. The PCR employed 60 Vbeta primers together with 13 Jbeta primers. Measured with immunoSEQ multiplex PCR; TCRdb has only the in-frame clones, and not every one. The sample totals roughly 60,000 clones. Whole-study results and caveats: In an earlier analysis, productive rearrangement rates for most beta V segments clustered near 87% or 30%. A later analysis found TCR association rates differed by HLA locus, highest for DRB1 and lowest for HLA-C.

The source material was PBMCs. The sequence was obtained from a woman younger than 35 in good health and CMV-seronegative. The chain combines TRBV25-1 with TRBJ1-1; TRBD1 agrees at 7 bases. The CDR3 sequence: CASSPKTGQSQAFF. Here the CDR3 DNA reads TGTGCCAGCAGTCCCAAAACGGGACAGAGTCAAGCTTTCTTT.